A single sample is the source of the 20 T cell receptor beta chains below, sequenced in a study of blood T cells in healthy people across ages. It was with a sample-barcoded 5' primer and a J-beta primer mix that a second PCR of roughly 7 to 12 cycles was run. TCRdb fed the 5' RACE reads into MiXCR, producing one record per CDR3 protein. Of 850,000 to 1,000,000 distinct CDR3 sequences in the sample, roughly 50% are singletons; the top ten hold around an eighth. The sample was blood. These receptors came from a man aged 30 to 45 in good health.

Here the CDR3 reads CASSLSGRYTDTQYF. CDR3 nucleotides: TGCGCCAGCAGCTTATCCGGGCGATACACAGATACGCAGTATTTT. The V call is TRBV5-1, the J call TRBJ2-3; D unresolved. The CDR3 consists of 15 residues. Trimming shortened V by 2 bases and J by 2 bases, and 12 bases separated the two germline ends. The germline V gene has CDR1 SGHRS and CDR2 YFSETQ.

The chain couples TRBV27 to TRBJ2-7; 8 bases are shared with TRBD1. Germline trimming cut 5 bases from V and 0 bases from J; bases unmatched to any gene: 9. Per germline, CDR1 MNHEY and CDR2 SMNVEV (reference sequence). The CDR3 consists of 16 residues. CDR3 sequence reads: CASSPTGVGFSYEQYF. CDR3 nucleotides: TGTGCCAGCAGTCCGACAGGGGTGGGTTTCTCCTACGAGCAGTACTTC.

V usage is TRBV27 and J usage is TRBJ1-5; TRBD1 matches 11 bases. The CDR3 loop spans 18 amino acids. Germline-derived CDR1 and CDR2 are MNHEY and SMNVEV (reference sequence). J gave up 2 bases and V 5 bases, and 11 bases lay outside the gene matches. CDR3: CASSPGTGGYLGNQPQHF. The CDR3 nucleotides read TGTGCCAGCAGTCCCGGGACAGGGGGTTATTTAGGCAATCAGCCCCAGCATTTT.

The rearrangement uses TRBV4-3 and TRBJ2-1; possibly TRBD2 for D (6 bases). Germline V gene lookup returns CDR1 LGHNA and CDR2 YSLEER. The V end lost 0 bases, the J end lost 15 bases, and 12 bases lay between the germline ends. CDR3 length: 12 residues. CDR3 in DNA: TGCGCCAGCAGCCAAGATGGGCTAGCGCGGTTCTTC. Encoded protein: CASSQDGLARFF.

The rearrangement joins TRBV4-2 to TRBJ2-7; D unresolved. This CDR3 region has 15 residues. Germline V gives CDR1 LGHNA, CDR2 YNFKEQ. V was pared by 5 bases and J by 0 bases, with 14 bases between. The CDR3 loop is CASSKAAESSYEQYF. CDR3 nucleotides: TGTGCCAGCAGCAAAGCCGCCGAGAGCTCCTACGAGCAGTACTTC.

This chain joins TRBV7-2 and TRBJ2-2; D call uncertain. Germline CDR1 reads SGHTA; CDR2 reads FQGNSA. The CDR3 length is 14 residues. Trimming took off 11 bases at V and 0 bases at J, with 13 bases between the two ends. CDR3 sequence: CALAGSPNTGELFF. In nucleotides, the CDR3 is TGTGCCTTGGCCGGTTCCCCGAACACCGGGGAGCTGTTTTTT.

The DNA for the CDR3 is TGCAGTGCTAGGAGTACCGTTCCCTACGAGCAGTACTTC. This translates into CSARSTVPYEQYF. The chain uses TRBV20-1 and TRBJ2-7; D gene uncertain. Per the germline V gene, CDR1 is DFQATT and CDR2 is SNEGSKA (reference sequence). The length of the CDR3 is 13 residues. The ends were cut back, 3 bases at V and 2 bases at J, with 11 bases in the middle.

The chain is built from TRBV20-1 and TRBJ2-7; tentative D call: TRBD2 (6 bases). The CDR3 is 16 residues long. Germline-derived CDR1 and CDR2 are DFQATT and SNEGSKA (reference sequence). V lost 0 bases, J lost 7 bases, and 22 bases lay in between. The CDR3 loop reads CSARDPRSGDYNEQYF. For the CDR3, the DNA is TGCAGTGCTAGAGACCCTCGTAGCGGCGATTACAATGAGCAGTACTTC.

The rearrangement joins TRBV7-9 to TRBJ2-5; D is ambiguous. CDR1 is SEHNR, CDR2 FQNEAQ, per germline (reference sequence). The CDR3 covers 14 residues. Trimming stripped 4 bases from V and 4 bases from J, with 13 bases between. CDR3 in amino acids: CASSSGVSGETQYF. For the CDR3, the DNA is TGTGCCAGCAGCTCAGGCGTCTCGGGAGAGACCCAGTACTTC.

This clonotype has ten or more counts. The gene calls are TRBV7-2 and TRBJ2-3; a possible D gene is TRBD2 (5 bases). Germline CDR1 and CDR2: SGHTA and FQGNSA. The CDR3 is 16 amino acids. V was shortened by 3 bases and J by 3 bases, with 16 bases between the two germline ends. CDR3 in DNA: TGTGCCAGCAGCTTTCATAGCTCGGGAAGAACAGATACGCAGTATTTT. This codes for CASSFHSSGRTDTQYF.

This sequence joins TRBV6-8 and TRBJ2-3; TRBD2 aligns across 14 bases. Germline lookup yields CDR1 MNHGY and CDR2 SAAAGT. The CDR3 has 18 amino acids. Trimming removed 4 bases from V and 2 bases from J; junction bases left unmatched: 8. This CDR3 is CASSSGLAGGPSTDTQYF. CDR3 DNA: TGTGCCAGCAGTTCCGGACTAGCGGGGGGCCCTTCCACAGATACGCAGTATTTT.

This chain connects TRBV7-2 to TRBJ1-6; D is possibly TRBD1 (5 bases). The CDR3 is made up of 14 amino acids. With 7 bases removed from V and 10 bases from J, the gap between germline ends came to 17 bases. Germline V gene sequence: CDR1 SGHTA, CDR2 FQGNSA. The DNA of the CDR3 is TGTGCCAGCACAGTAGACAGATCCGGCTCACCCCTCCACTTT. It yields the protein CASTVDRSGSPLHF.

V gene TRBV12-3 or TRBV12-4 combines with J gene TRBJ1-1; D not resolved. Between the trimmed V and J ends, which lost 3 bases and 4 bases, there was a span of 9 bases. The CDR3 is made up of 13 amino acids. As DNA, the CDR3 is TGTGCCAGCAGTTTTTCCCGGGCCACTGAAGCTTTCTTT. Its protein is CASSFSRATEAFF.

This clonotype turned up a few times. V and J are TRBV20-1 and TRBJ2-4; a weak D match, TRBD1 (6 bases). The CDR3 loop spans 15 amino acids. Germline-derived CDR1 and CDR2 are DFQATT and SNEGSKA (reference sequence). V lost 5 bases, J lost 0 bases, and 14 bases lay in between. For the CDR3, the DNA is TGCAGTGCTTCACGGACAGTCCTAGCCAAAAACATTCAGTACTTC. Residues: CSASRTVLAKNIQYF.

The gene calls are TRBV5-1 and TRBJ2-3, with D maybe TRBD1 (5 bases). This CDR3 is built from 14 residues. Looked up from germline, CDR1 is SGHRS and CDR2 is YFSETQ. The ends were cut back, 3 bases at V and 3 bases at J, with 11 bases in the middle. Here the CDR3 DNA reads TGCGCCAGCAGCTGGGCGACAGATACAGATACGCAGTATTTT. Its protein product is CASSWATDTDTQYF.

There are a few counts of this clonotype. This chain joins TRBV7-6 and TRBJ1-6, with 7 bases aligning to TRBD1. J was trimmed by 0 bases and V by 5 bases; bases with no gene match: 7. CDR3 length: 17 residues. Germline loops: CDR1 SGHVS, CDR2 FNYEAQ. CDR3 loop: CASSPRQGASYNSPLHF. CDR3 DNA: TGTGCCAGCAGCCCCAGACAGGGAGCCTCCTATAATTCACCCCTCCACTTT.

This clonotype was found a few times. The V gene is TRBV20-1, the J gene TRBJ2-4, with D perhaps given as TRBD1 or TRBD2 (5 bases each). The CDR3 contains 17 residues. The ends were cut back, 0 bases at V and 0 bases at J, with 15 bases in the middle. The germline CDR1 and CDR2 sequences are DFQATT and SNEGSKA (reference sequence). CDR3 nucleotide sequence: TGCAGTGCTAGAGACCCCCGGGACGGACTAGCCAAAAACATTCAGTACTTC. Amino acids: CSARDPRDGLAKNIQYF.

This chain connects TRBV5-8 to TRBJ2-7, with D unclear. This CDR3 comprises 14 residues. V was pared by 0 bases and J by 3 bases, with 10 bases between. Germline V lookup: CDR1 SGHTS, CDR2 YDEGEE. In nucleotides, the CDR3 is TGTGCCAGCAGCTTGGTGGGCCTTCACTACGAGCAGTACTTC. Protein sequence: CASSLVGLHYEQYF.

J is TRBJ2-7 and V is TRBV6-5; possibly TRBD2 for D (5 bases). The CDR3 loop spans 14 amino acids. V dropped 9 bases and J dropped 1 base, with 16 bases sitting between them. Germline V gene sequence: CDR1 MNHEY, CDR2 SVGAGI. The CDR3 region has the DNA TGTGCCAGTGGCCCGTTTGGGGAGTCCTACGAGCAGTACTTC. It specifies CASGPFGESYEQYF.

The V and J genes are TRBV10-3 and TRBJ1-3, with D hard to call. Trimming removed 0 bases at V and 0 bases at J, with 18 bases between. Germline values: CDR1 ENHRY, CDR2 SYGVKD. CDR3 length equals 19 residues. CDR3 in amino acids: CAISESDVGTEISGNTIYF. Written as DNA, the CDR3 is TGTGCCATCAGTGAGTCCGATGTAGGAACAGAAATCTCTGGAAACACCATATATTTT.